This TCR beta chain derives from a study of blood T cell repertoires in COVID-19. Background on the study: Sources were T cells, B-cell-depleted T cells, or PBMCs; the material itself was cDNA or gDNA.

TCRdb's copy holds only in-frame clones and misses some; the assay was immunoSEQ multiplex PCR. The sample lists 350,000 to 400,000 clones; more than 75% were seen once. The CDR3 extends over 15 amino acids. With 7 bases clipped from V and 4 bases from J, the junction kept 9 bases outside the gene matches. The germline V gene encodes CDR1 SGHAT and CDR2 FQNNGV. V is TRBV11-2 and J is TRBJ2-3, with TRBD1 matching 9 bases. Sequencing was done on a sample of PBMCs or T cells enriched from blood (not recorded which). The TCR was taken from a woman younger than 35 who had recovered from COVID-19. CDR3 amino acids: CASTDWDRAADTQYF. Written as DNA, the CDR3 is TGTGCCAGCACCGACTGGGACAGGGCGGCAGATACGCAGTATTTT.